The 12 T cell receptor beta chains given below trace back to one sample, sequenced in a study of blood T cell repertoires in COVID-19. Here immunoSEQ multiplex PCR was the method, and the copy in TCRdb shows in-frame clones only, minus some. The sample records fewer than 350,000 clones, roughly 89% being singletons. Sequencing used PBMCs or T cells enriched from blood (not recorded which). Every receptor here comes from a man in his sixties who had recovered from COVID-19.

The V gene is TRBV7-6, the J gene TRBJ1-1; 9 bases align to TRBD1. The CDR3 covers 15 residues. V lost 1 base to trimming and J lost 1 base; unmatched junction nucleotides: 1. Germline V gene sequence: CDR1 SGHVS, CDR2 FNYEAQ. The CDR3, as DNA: TGTGCCAGCAGCTTAGTGGGACAGGGGAACACTGAAGCTTTCTTT. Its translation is CASSLVGQGNTEAFF. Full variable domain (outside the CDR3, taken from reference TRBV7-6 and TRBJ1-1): GAGVSQSPRYKVTKRGQDVALRCDPISGHVSLYWYRQALGQGPEFLTYFNYEAQQDKSGLPNDRFSAERPEGSISTLTIQRTEQRDSAMYRCASSLVGQGNTEAFFGQGTRLTVV.

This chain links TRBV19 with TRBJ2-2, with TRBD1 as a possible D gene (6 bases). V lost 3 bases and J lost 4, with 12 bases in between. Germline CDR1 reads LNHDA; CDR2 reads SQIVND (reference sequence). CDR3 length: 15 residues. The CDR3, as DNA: TGTGCCAGTAGTATTGGGGCCAGGGGCACCGGGGAGCTGTTTTTT. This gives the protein CASSIGARGTGELFF.

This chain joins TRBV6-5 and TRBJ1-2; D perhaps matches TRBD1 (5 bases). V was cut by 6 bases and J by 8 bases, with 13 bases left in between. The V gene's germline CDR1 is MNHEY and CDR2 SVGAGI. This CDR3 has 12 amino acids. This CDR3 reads CASSRDSRGYTF. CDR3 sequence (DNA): TGTGCCAGCAGCAGGGATAGTCGAGGCTACACCTTC.

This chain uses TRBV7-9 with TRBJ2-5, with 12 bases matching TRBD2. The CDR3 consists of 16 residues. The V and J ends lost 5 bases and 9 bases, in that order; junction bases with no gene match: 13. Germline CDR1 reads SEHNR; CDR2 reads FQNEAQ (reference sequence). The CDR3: CASSPGTSGQTVAQYF. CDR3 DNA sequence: TGTGCCAGCAGCCCCGGGACTAGCGGGCAAACCGTGGCCCAGTACTTC.

The CDR3 DNA sequence: TGTGCCACCAGTGATTTTACGACTAGCGGGAGGGAGCTGTTTTTT. This sequence encodes CATSDFTTSGRELFF. The genes are TRBV24-1 and TRBJ2-2; TRBD2 matches 11 bases. The CDR3 loop spans 15 amino acids. The V gene end was trimmed by 1 base and the J gene end by 9 bases; junction bases not matched to a gene: 3. The germline V gene encodes CDR1 KGHDR and CDR2 SFDVKD.

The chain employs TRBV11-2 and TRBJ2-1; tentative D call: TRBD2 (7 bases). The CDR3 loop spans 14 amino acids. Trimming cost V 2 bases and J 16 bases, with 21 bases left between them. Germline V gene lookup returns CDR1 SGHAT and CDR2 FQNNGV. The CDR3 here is CASSLLGTGGPSFF. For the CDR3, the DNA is TGTGCCAGCAGCTTACTGGGGACGGGGGGCCCTTCTTTCTTC.

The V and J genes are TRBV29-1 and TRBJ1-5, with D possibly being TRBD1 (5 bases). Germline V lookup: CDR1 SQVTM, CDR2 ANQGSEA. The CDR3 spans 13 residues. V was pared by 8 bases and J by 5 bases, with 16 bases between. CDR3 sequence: CSLGTGIYQPQHF. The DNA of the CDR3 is TGCAGCCTTGGGACCGGGATTTATCAGCCCCAGCATTTT.

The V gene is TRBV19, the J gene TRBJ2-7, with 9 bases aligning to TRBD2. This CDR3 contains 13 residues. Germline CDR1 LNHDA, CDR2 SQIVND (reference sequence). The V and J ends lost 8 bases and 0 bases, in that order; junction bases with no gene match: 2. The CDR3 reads CASRTSASYEQYF. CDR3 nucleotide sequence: TGTGCCAGTCGGACTAGCGCCTCCTACGAGCAGTACTTC.

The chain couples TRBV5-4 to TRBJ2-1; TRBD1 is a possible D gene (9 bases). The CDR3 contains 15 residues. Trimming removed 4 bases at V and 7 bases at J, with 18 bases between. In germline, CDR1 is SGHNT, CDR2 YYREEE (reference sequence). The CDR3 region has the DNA TGTGCCAGCAGCCCGGGAGGGGACAGGGTTAATGAGCAGTTCTTC. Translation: CASSPGGDRVNEQFF.

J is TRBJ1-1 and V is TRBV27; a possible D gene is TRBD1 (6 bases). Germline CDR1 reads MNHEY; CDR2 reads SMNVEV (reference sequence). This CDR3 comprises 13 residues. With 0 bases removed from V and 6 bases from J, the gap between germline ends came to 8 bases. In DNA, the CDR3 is TGTGCCAGCAGTTTATCACAGGGTCCTGAAGCTTTCTTT. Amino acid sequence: CASSLSQGPEAFF.

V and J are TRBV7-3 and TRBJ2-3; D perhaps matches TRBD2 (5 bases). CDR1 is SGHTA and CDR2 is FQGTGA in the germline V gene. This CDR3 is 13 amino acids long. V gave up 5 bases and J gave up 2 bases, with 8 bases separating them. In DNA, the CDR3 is TGTGCCAGCAGCCTGACTAACACAGATACGCAGTATTTT. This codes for CASSLTNTDTQYF.

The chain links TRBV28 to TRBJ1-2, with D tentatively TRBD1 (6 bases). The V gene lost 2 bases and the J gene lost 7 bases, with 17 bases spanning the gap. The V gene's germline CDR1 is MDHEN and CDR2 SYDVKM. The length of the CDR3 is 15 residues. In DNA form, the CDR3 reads TGTGCCAGCAGTTTACCAGGGGAAACACCGGGTGGCTACACCTTC. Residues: CASSLPGETPGGYTF.